This T cell receptor (beta chain) originates from a study of T-cell memory formation after mild COVID-19. Study outcomes and limitations: The pre-infection memory compartment contained some responding clones, suggesting cross-reactive memory joined. There was no confirmation that second-wave clones peaking on day 37 were SARS-CoV-2 specific. Clones that contracted clustered mainly in CM and EM if CD4+ and in EMRA if CD8+.

This clonotype was seen only a few times. Its antigen is still unknown. Germline-derived CDR1 and CDR2 are LGHNA and YSLEER. The CDR3 contains 13 residues. Trimming took off 0 bases at V and 11 bases at J, with 10 bases between the two ends. cDNA libraries for TCR alpha and TCR beta, carrying sample barcodes and UMIs, came from 5'RACE with constant-segment primers. TCRdb reprocessed the 5' RACE reads with MiXCR, giving one entry per CDR3 protein. The data contain a few hundred thousand distinct CDR3 sequences, around 28% of them singletons. This clonotype originated in an adult woman who had mild COVID-19 (a few samples of this study predate the infection). Cell type and time point are not known. J is TRBJ2-2 and V is TRBV4-3, with a possible D match to TRBD1 (5 bases). The sequencing input was PBMCs or a T cell subset sorted from them (not recorded which). This CDR3 is CASSQDRRVELFF. The CDR3 DNA follows: TGCGCCAGCAGCCAAGATCGCAGGGTCGAGCTGTTTTTT.